The 16 T cell receptor beta chains in this list originate from one sample, sequenced in a study of T cell repertoires in cytomegalovirus infection. TCRdb passed the reads through MiXCR, listing each CDR3 protein once. The sample lists a few hundred thousand distinct CDR3 sequences; roughly 17% were seen once. Sequencing input: PBMCs. These receptor sequences come from a human donor in good health (CMV status not recorded). Some clones in this sample may be carry-over from other donors' samples.

With respect to this clonotype: A clone one base away is much larger, so this may be a read error. This chain connects TRBV6-6 to TRBJ2-5; no clear D gene. The CDR3 loop spans 13 amino acids. The germline CDR1 and CDR2 sequences are MNHNY and SVGAGI (reference sequence). The DNA of the CDR3 is TGTGCCGGCAGTGACACCTGGGTGGAGACCCAGTACTTC. Protein: CAGSDTWVETQYF.

This clonotype was observed at least ten times. CDR3 protein: CASTWINQETQYF. The CDR3 bases are TGTGCCAGCACGTGGATAAACCAAGAGACCCAGTACTTC. The chain recombines TRBV7-9 with TRBJ2-5; D gene unclear. CDR3 length equals 13 residues. From germline, CDR1 is SEHNR and CDR2 FQNEAQ (reference sequence). V lost 7 bases and J lost 0, with 9 bases in between.

This clonotype was detected many times. CDR3 DNA sequence: TGTGCCAGCAGGCGCACCTGCCTGGGGGATACGCAGTATTTT. This sequence encodes CASRRTCLGDTQYF. The chain is built from TRBV11-3 and TRBJ2-3, with D unresolved. Germline assignment: CDR1 SGHNT and CDR2 YENEEA. The CDR3 is 14 amino acids. The V and J ends lost 6 bases and 6 bases respectively, with 16 bases between them.

The genes are TRBV6-5 and TRBJ2-7; 7 nucleotides agree with TRBD1. The germline V gene has CDR1 MNHEY and CDR2 SVGAGI. With V trimmed by 6 bases and J by 3 bases, 11 bases remained unmatched. There are 15 residues in the CDR3. DNA for the CDR3: TGTGCCAGCAGCCGACAGGGCCTATCGGGCTACGAGCAGTACTTC. Amino acids: CASSRQGLSGYEQYF.

V usage is TRBV5-6 and J usage is TRBJ2-1, with 7 bases lining up with TRBD2. Per the germline V gene, CDR1 is SGHDT and CDR2 is YYEEEE. The CDR3 length is 15 residues. The trim removed 5 bases at V and 5 bases at J, leaving 10 bases unmatched. The CDR3 spells CASRDLGGENNEQFF. CDR3 sequence (DNA): TGTGCCAGCAGGGACTTGGGGGGGGAGAACAATGAGCAGTTCTTC.

Only a few counts were recorded for this clonotype. This sequence joins TRBV15 and TRBJ1-2, with D uncertain. This CDR3 has 16 amino acids. The V end lost 3 bases, the J end lost 4 bases, and 18 bases lay between the germline ends. Germline CDR1 is LNHNV and CDR2 is YYDKDF (reference sequence). CDR3 coding DNA: TGTGCCACCAGCAGGGATCGCGTAGTGGGTACCTATGGCTACACCTTC. This codes for CATSRDRVVGTYGYTF.

The rearrangement joins TRBV10-3 to TRBJ1-1, with a weak D call TRBD1 (6 bases). Per the germline V gene, CDR1 is ENHRY and CDR2 is SYGVKD. The ends were cut back, 10 bases at V and 4 bases at J, with 19 bases in the middle. This CDR3 has 14 residues. The CDR3 region is CATAGGTRGTEAFF. The CDR3 nucleotides read TGTGCCACCGCCGGGGGCACGAGGGGCACTGAAGCTTTCTTT.

This clonotype was found once. The CDR3 loop is CASRAGYRQETQYF. CDR3 coding DNA: TGTGCCAGCAGGGCGGGGTACCGCCAAGAGACCCAGTACTTC. The V gene is TRBV12-3 or TRBV12-4, the J gene TRBJ2-5; D is perhaps TRBD2 (6 bases). Trimming pared 6 bases from V and 1 base from J, leaving 12 bases between. The length of the CDR3 is 14 residues.

The rearrangement links TRBV5-1 to TRBJ2-7; 8 bases match TRBD2. CDR3 length: 16 residues. In germline, CDR1 is SGHRS, CDR2 YFSETQ. J gave up 3 bases and V 1 base, and 9 bases lay outside the gene matches. The CDR3 sequence: CASSLLTGTSDYEQYF. The CDR3 DNA reads TGCGCCAGCAGCTTGCTTACCGGGACTAGTGACTACGAGCAGTACTTC. Based on the CDR3 plus reference TRBV5-1 and TRBJ2-7, the full variable domain is KAGVTQTPRYLIKTRGQQVTLSCSPISGHRSVSWYQQTPGQGLQFLFEYFSETQRNKGNFPGRFSGRQFSNSRSEMNVSTLELGDSALYLCASSLLTGTSDYEQYFGPGTRLTVT.

The rearrangement joins TRBV28 to TRBJ1-2; D perhaps matches TRBD1 (6 bases). The V gene's germline CDR1 is MDHEN and CDR2 SYDVKM. The CDR3 totals 15 residues. Deletions cut 2 bases from V and 2 bases from J, with 12 bases between. CDR3 region: CASSLGGASNYGYTF. The CDR3, as DNA: TGTGCCAGCAGTTTAGGGGGGGCAAGCAACTATGGCTACACCTTC.

The genes are TRBV5-1 and TRBJ2-5, with 9 bases fitting TRBD1. V was clipped by 1 base and J by 4 bases; unmatched bases: 2. CDR3 length: 14 residues. Germline V gives CDR1 SGHRS, CDR2 YFSETQ. In DNA form, the CDR3 reads TGCGCCAGCAGCTTGACAGGGGGCGTAGAGACCCAGTACTTC. It is translated as CASSLTGGVETQYF.

This clonotype showed up many times. The rearrangement links TRBV2 to TRBJ2-1; 12 nucleotides line up with TRBD2. The CDR3 runs 16 residues. The V segment lost 6 bases and the J segment 3 bases; nucleotides outside the gene matches: 6. Germline assignment: CDR1 SNHLY and CDR2 FYNNEI. The CDR3 spells CASSSELAGGYNEQFF. The CDR3 DNA is TGTGCCAGCAGCTCCGAACTAGCGGGGGGCTACAATGAGCAGTTCTTC.

This clonotype was seen a handful of times. V usage is TRBV28 and J usage is TRBJ2-7, with 8 bases fitting TRBD1. The germline gives CDR1 MDHEN, CDR2 SYDVKM. This CDR3 contains 16 residues. With V trimmed by 7 bases and J by 0 bases, 11 bases remained unmatched. The CDR3 reads CASTKPGQGSSYEQYF. The CDR3 DNA reads as TGTGCCAGCACCAAACCTGGACAGGGTAGCTCCTACGAGCAGTACTTC.

This clonotype came up a few times. The genes are TRBV7-2 and TRBJ2-5, with TRBD2 matching over 12 bases. V gave up 4 bases and J gave up 7 bases; unmatched junction bases: 16. The CDR3 runs 18 residues. Germline V CDR1 and CDR2: SGHTA, FQGNSA. CDR3 coding DNA: TGTGCCAGCAGCTACGAAGGACTAGCGGGGACAAGCTGGGGGACCCAGTACTTC. It yields the protein CASSYEGLAGTSWGTQYF.

This clonotype came up a few times. The chain employs TRBV7-2 and TRBJ2-2; D might be TRBD1 or TRBD2, each matching 5 bases. Germline assignment: CDR1 SGHTA and CDR2 FQGNSA. V lost 2 bases, J lost 6 bases, and 10 bases lay in between. This CDR3 is 14 amino acids long. This CDR3 is CASSLIQEAGELFF. As DNA, the CDR3 is TGTGCCAGCAGCTTAATACAGGAGGCCGGGGAGCTGTTTTTT.

This clonotype was seen more than once but under ten times. This chain connects TRBV12-3 or TRBV12-4 to TRBJ1-2; D is perhaps TRBD1 (6 bases). V shed 1 base and J shed 0 bases, with 9 bases lying between them. This CDR3 is 15 amino acids long. The CDR3 sequence: CASSLVDRANYGYTF. The CDR3 DNA follows: TGTGCCAGCAGTTTAGTGGACAGAGCTAACTATGGCTACACCTTC.